These 8 T cell receptor beta chains were all obtained from the same sample, sequenced in a study of T cell repertoires in cytomegalovirus infection. Each CDR3 protein gets one entry after TCRdb re-called the reads with MiXCR. The repertoire holds about 250,000 distinct CDR3 sequences, approximately 15% seen once, with around 47% in the top ten. Specimen: CD8+ T cells from PBMCs. The source is a human donor in good health (CMV status not recorded). Some clones in this sample may be carry-over from other donors' samples.

The chain employs TRBV4-1 and TRBJ1-1, with D hard to call. The CDR3 runs to 13 residues. V was pared by 1 base and J by 3 bases, with 6 bases between. Germline-derived CDR1 and CDR2 are MGHRA and YSYEKL. In DNA form, the CDR3 reads TGCGCCAGCAGCCAAGTAGTGGACACTGAAGCTTTCTTT. It is translated as CASSQVVDTEAFF.

This chain joins TRBV20-1 and TRBJ2-7; weak D call: TRBD2 (5 bases). Germline values: CDR1 DFQATT, CDR2 SNEGSKA (reference sequence). The CDR3 consists of 14 residues. The ends were cut back, 0 bases at V and 0 bases at J, with 9 bases in the middle. The CDR3 reads CSAREVAGSYEQYF. In DNA form, the CDR3 reads TGCAGTGCTAGAGAAGTGGCGGGCTCCTACGAGCAGTACTTC.

This clonotype appeared a few times. The CDR3 is CASRTGRGPGTDTQYF. CDR3 in DNA: TGTGCCAGCAGAACCGGACGGGGACCCGGCACAGATACGCAGTATTTT. The chain uses TRBV2 and TRBJ2-3; D possibly matches TRBD1 or TRBD2 (5 bases each). Trimming took 6 bases from V and 1 from J, leaving 17 bases between them. CDR3 length: 16 residues. From germline, CDR1 is SNHLY and CDR2 FYNNEI. Filled out from reference TRBV2 and TRBJ2-3, the complete variable domain reads EPEVTQTPSHQVTQMGQEVILRCVPISNHLYFYWYRQILGQKVEFLVSFYNNEISEKSEIFDDQFSVERPDGSNFTLKIRSTKLEDSAMYFCASRTGRGPGTDTQYFGPGTRLTVL.

CDR3 in amino acids: CASSLDPGTANTEAFF. As DNA, the CDR3 is TGCGCCAGCAGCTTGGACCCCGGGACAGCTAACACTGAAGCTTTCTTT. The J gene is TRBJ1-1, the V gene TRBV5-1; TRBD1 matches 7 bases. The CDR3 loop spans 16 amino acids. Germline CDR1 and CDR2: SGHRS and YFSETQ. V trimming: 0 bases; J trimming: 2 bases; junction bases outside the gene matches: 7.

This clonotype was counted between two and nine times. The chain has TRBV28 and TRBJ1-1; tentative D call: TRBD1 (6 bases). This CDR3 spans 14 amino acids. Germline CDR1 MDHEN, CDR2 SYDVKM. V lost 3 bases to trimming and J lost 5 bases, with 13 bases between them. The CDR3 spells CASSLGFTGTEAFF. Written as DNA, the CDR3 is TGTGCCAGCAGTTTGGGTTTCACAGGGACTGAAGCTTTCTTT.

This clonotype was detected many times. The chain employs TRBV7-2 and TRBJ1-2, with 7 bases that match TRBD1. With 1 base clipped from V and 6 bases from J, the junction kept 11 bases outside the gene matches. This CDR3 has 16 amino acids. Germline CDR1 SGHTA, CDR2 FQGNSA. The chain's CDR3 is CASSLVGQALVDGYTF. The CDR3 DNA reads as TGTGCCAGCAGCTTAGTAGGACAGGCCCTGGTGGATGGCTACACCTTC.

The sample holds a few counts of this clonotype. This chain links TRBV29-1 with TRBJ1-2; D possibly corresponds to TRBD1 (6 bases). V lost 7 bases and J lost 7, with 16 bases in between. This CDR3 comprises 12 residues. Germline assignment: CDR1 SQVTM and CDR2 ANQGSEA. The CDR3 loop is CSAAKGERGYTF. CDR3 nucleotides: TGCAGCGCCGCGAAGGGGGAACGTGGCTACACCTTC.

The chain joins TRBV4-1 to TRBJ2-5; no firm D call. Trimming removed 1 base from V and 0 bases from J, with 15 bases in between. There are 17 residues in the CDR3. The germline V gene has CDR1 MGHRA and CDR2 YSYEKL. CDR3 in amino acids: CASSQGFGQSNQETQYF. Here the CDR3 DNA reads TGCGCCAGCAGCCAAGGGTTTGGGCAGTCAAACCAAGAGACCCAGTACTTC.